This T cell receptor beta chain was obtained from a study of CD8 T cells in Susac syndrome. Overall study: Clinically active disease was present in 5 or 6 of the sequenced Susac syndrome patients. Roughly 8 of these patients were in remission. Patients with Susac syndrome were, at the time of blood collection, therapy-naive, maintained on corticosteroids, or maintained on intravenous immunoglobulin alone.

With random hexamers, reverse transcription was performed on about 0.5 to 1 ug of RNA. Amplification of TCR beta CDR3 used immunoSEQ multiplex PCR across 54 Vbeta and 13 Jbeta. TCRdb reprocessed the immunoSEQ multiplex PCR reads via MiXCR and lists one record per CDR3 protein. This repertoire shows about 150,000 distinct CDR3 sequences, 90% to 96% found once; its top ten account for more than 0.075%. V gave up 4 bases and J gave up 11 bases, with 23 bases separating them. The CDR3 runs to 15 residues. Germline CDR1 SGHDN, CDR2 FVKESK. This TCR derives from a human donor with Susac syndrome. The rearrangement links TRBV14 to TRBJ1-1; D perhaps matches TRBD1 (5 bases). The sample comprised CD4+ T cells from PBMCs. The CDR3 spells CASSRFDTGGVDAFF. CDR3 coding DNA: TGTGCCAGCAGCCGATTCGACACCGGGGGAGTTGACGCTTTCTTT.